This entry is about one TCR beta chain. This record belongs to a study of radiation and T cells in renal cell carcinoma. The V and J ends lost 2 bases and 6 bases, in that order; junction bases with no gene match: 8. CDR1 and CDR2 (germline): MNHEY, SVGAGI. The CDR3 covers 16 residues. Specified time point: blood 4 weeks post-SBRT, at nephrectomy. Treatment reported: 15 Gy SBRT to primary tumor, nephrectomy 4 weeks later. Nephrectomy followed 15 Gy stereotactic body radiation by 4 weeks. Using immunoSEQ multiplex PCR, the repertoire was profiled, and TCRdb retains in-frame clones only, with some absent. The sample lists under 200,000 clones, 88% seen once, with around 10% in the top ten.

The V gene is TRBV6-5, the J gene TRBJ2-1; 9 bases match TRBD2. This specimen was blood, taken from a patient whose treatment included radiotherapy and nephrectomy. This receptor was obtained from a woman between 50 and 59 years old with renal cell carcinoma. The CDR3 protein is CASSYRVLRGGNEQFF. CDR3 coding DNA: TGTGCCAGCAGTTACAGGGTCTTGCGGGGGGGCAATGAGCAGTTCTTC.